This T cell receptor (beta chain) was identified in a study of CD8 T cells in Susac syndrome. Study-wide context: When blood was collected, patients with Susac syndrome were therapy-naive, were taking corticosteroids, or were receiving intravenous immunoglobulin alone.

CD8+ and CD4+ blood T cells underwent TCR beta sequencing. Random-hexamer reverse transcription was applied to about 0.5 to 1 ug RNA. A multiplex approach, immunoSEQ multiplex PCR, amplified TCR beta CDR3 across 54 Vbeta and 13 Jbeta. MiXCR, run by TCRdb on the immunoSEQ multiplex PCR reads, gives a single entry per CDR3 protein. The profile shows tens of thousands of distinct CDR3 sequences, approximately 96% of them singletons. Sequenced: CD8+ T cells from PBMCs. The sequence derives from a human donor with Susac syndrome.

CDR3 in amino acids: CSALQTVTGYGYTF. In DNA form, the CDR3 reads TGCAGTGCGCTCCAGACGGTCACAGGGTATGGCTACACCTTC. The J gene is TRBJ1-2, the V gene TRBV20-1; D is perhaps TRBD1 (6 bases). Germline V gene lookup returns CDR1 DFQATT and CDR2 SNEGSKA (reference sequence). The CDR3 covers 14 residues. Trimming took 6 bases from V and 5 from J, leaving 19 bases between them.